What follows describes a single T cell receptor beta chain. From blood CD8+ and CD4+ T cells, the TCR beta chain was sequenced. Isolation of CD8+ and CD4+ T cells was performed negatively, whereas enrichment of TEMRA cells was done by FACS. These data are taken from a study of CD8 T cells in Susac syndrome. About 0.5 to 1 ug RNA was reverse transcribed with random hexamers. TCRdb re-derived calls from the immunoSEQ multiplex PCR reads in MiXCR, one entry per CDR3 protein. This table has 150,000 or so distinct CDR3 sequences, 90% to 95% appearing once. The CDR3 sequence is 14 residues long. Per germline, CDR1 SGHNT and CDR2 YYREEE (reference sequence). Trimming pared 6 bases from V and 3 bases from J, leaving 15 bases between.

The gene calls are TRBV5-4 and TRBJ2-5; D ambiguous. Sequencing was performed on CD4+ T cells from PBMCs. The receptor was isolated from a human donor in good health. The chain's CDR3 is CASTLAGRKETQYF. The CDR3 DNA is TGTGCCAGCACGCTTGCTGGACGCAAAGAGACCCAGTACTTC.